This T cell receptor beta chain was sequenced during a study of blood T cell repertoires in COVID-19. Study-wide context: The United States, Italy and Spain supplied acute and convalescent COVID-19 samples. T cells, B-cell-depleted T cells, or PBMCs provided the cDNA or gDNA that served as material.

Repertoires were generated with immunoSEQ multiplex PCR, while TCRdb's copy carries only in-frame clones and drops some. The sample has around 250,000 clones, around 80% seen once. The CDR3 consists of 14 residues. The junction had 7 bases not matched to a gene; V was cut back by 3 bases and J by 4 bases. In germline, CDR1 is GTSNPN, CDR2 SVGIG (reference sequence). Enrollees, about 18 to 89 years old, lived in about two dozen US areas. Cohort allocation depended upon clinical history that participants reported. Specimen: PBMCs or T cells enriched from blood (not recorded which). The receptor's source is a man aged 30 to 39 with acute COVID-19. The J gene is TRBJ1-2, the V gene TRBV30; 8 bases agree with TRBD1. The CDR3 reads CAWRTEDRGYGYTF. The CDR3 nucleotides are TGTGCCTGGAGAACCGAAGACAGGGGCTATGGCTACACCTTC.